This T cell receptor beta chain appears in the sequencing data of a study of CD8 T cells in ankylosing spondylitis. Study results and caveats: Matched synovial fluid from ankylosing spondylitis patients was reported to be enriched for disease-linked clones. Blood of patients with ankylosing spondylitis appeared to be characterized by a TCR beta motif of roughly eight highly homologous variants.

Quantitative 5'-RACE with molecular barcodes generated TCR beta libraries. TCRdb passed the 5' RACE reads through MiXCR, listing each CDR3 protein once. The sample contains tens of thousands of distinct CDR3 sequences, less than 6% of which appear only once. The V gene lost 8 bases and the J gene lost 6 bases, with 19 bases spanning the gap. CDR1 LGHNA and CDR2 YNFKEQ come from the germline V gene. The CDR3 contains 14 residues. In this sample, this clonotype turned up once. What it recognizes is unknown. The sequencing sample was made of blood, either unsorted or a sorted T cell fraction (not recorded which). This TCR came from a male donor with ankylosing spondylitis or in good health (not recorded which). The V call is TRBV4-2, the J call TRBJ2-5; D gene uncertain. This chain's CDR3 is CASGDGLLRQTQYF. The CDR3 DNA reads as TGTGCCAGCGGAGATGGGCTCCTCCGTCAGACCCAGTACTTC.